The 31 T cell receptor beta chains below come from one sample, sequenced in a study of tumor-infiltrating lymphocytes in primary liver carcinoma. The template, approximately 500 ng total RNA, yielded TCR beta cDNA made with a constant-region primer. Library construction for TCR beta comprised three nested multiplex PCR rounds performed with slightly modified ARM-PCR. PCR rounds one and two used TRBV1-TRBV30 forward primers with a C-beta reverse primer for roughly 9 cycles each. MiXCR, applied by TCRdb to the multiplex PCR reads, yields one record per CDR3 protein. The sample contains some 190,000 distinct CDR3 sequences, roughly three fifths of which appear only once. It was unsorted whole blood that yielded blood RNA, and germline DNA was also extracted. Sequenced input: peripheral blood. The receptor set was obtained from a man aged 35 to 55 with primary liver carcinoma and hepatitis B virus infection.

On this clonotype itself: Sequence at one end of the junction differs from germline and may be a read error. This chain links TRBV7-8 with TRBJ1-4, with D uncertain. CDR1 and CDR2 from the germline V gene are SGHVS and FQNEAQ. There are 16 residues in the CDR3. The DNA for the CDR3 is TGTGCCAGCAGTTTATCCCGGGATTGGCAAAATGAAAGACTGTTTTTT. This translates into CASSLSRDWQNERLFF.

This clonotype was detected only a few times. Here the CDR3 reads CASSRSTSGMDTQYF. In DNA form, the CDR3 reads TGTGCCAGCAGTCGGTCGACTAGCGGGATGGATACGCAGTATTTT. The chain recombines TRBV12-3 or TRBV12-4 with TRBJ2-3; 11 bases align to TRBD2. This CDR3 comprises 15 residues. J gave up 6 bases and V 5 bases, and 7 bases lay outside the gene matches.

In the case of this clonotype: A junction end diverges from the germline sequence, so it may reflect a read error. J is TRBJ1-1 and V is TRBV5-1; D is uncertain. The CDR3 length is 14 residues. Germline V gene sequence: CDR1 SGHRS, CDR2 YFSETQ. DNA for the CDR3: TGCGCCAGCAGTTTGGACGGCATGAACACTGAAGCTTTCTTT. This sequence encodes CASSLDGMNTEAFF.

At least ten counts were recorded for this clonotype. The V call is TRBV14, the J call TRBJ2-1; D is unresolved. Trimming removed 0 bases at V and 7 bases at J, with 13 bases between. The CDR3 consists of 15 residues. CDR1 is SGHDN and CDR2 is FVKESK in the germline V gene. The CDR3 is CASSQDLGMRNEQFF. CDR3 nucleotide sequence: TGTGCCAGCAGCCAAGATTTGGGAATGCGGAATGAGCAGTTCTTC.

Regarding this clonotype: A read error may produce the germline difference seen at one junction end. This sequence joins TRBV11-2 and TRBJ2-1; D not resolved. Germline loops: CDR1 SGHAT, CDR2 FQNNGV. The CDR3 spans 17 residues. The DNA for the CDR3 is TGTGCCAGTAGCTTAGATGGAGCGTGTGGGCCTTACAATGAGCAGTTCTTC. Translating gives CASSLDGACGPYNEQFF.

The chain couples TRBV12-5 to TRBJ2-3; D remains unclear. CDR1 and CDR2 from the germline V gene are LGHNT and FRNRAP. The CDR3 is 13 amino acids. V was pared by 6 bases and J by 2 bases, with 9 bases between. CDR3 amino acids: CASGLESTDTQYF. CDR3 sequence (DNA): TGTGCTAGTGGACTCGAGTCCACAGATACGCAGTATTTT.

This chain uses TRBV14 with TRBJ2-1, with D perhaps TRBD1 (6 bases). The CDR3 loop spans 16 amino acids. CDR1 and CDR2 from the germline V gene are SGHDN and FVKESK. The V and J ends lost 3 bases and 5 bases respectively, with 17 bases between them. CDR3 in amino acids: CASSHRTETTNNEQFF. DNA of the CDR3: TGTGCCAGCAGCCACCGGACAGAGACGACCAACAATGAGCAGTTCTTC.

As DNA, the CDR3 is TGCGCCAGCAGCCAAGGACAGTGTGGGGAAAAACTGTTTTTT. It codes for CASSQGQCGEKLFF. The chain uses TRBV4-1 and TRBJ1-4; tentative D call: TRBD1 (5 bases). The germline CDR1 and CDR2 sequences are MGHRA and YSYEKL. CDR3 length equals 14 residues. V was shortened by 1 base and J by 8 bases, with 11 bases between the two germline ends.

The rearrangement links TRBV10-3 to TRBJ2-5, with a possible D match to TRBD1 (5 bases). The ends were cut back, 6 bases at V and 2 bases at J, with 13 bases in the middle. This CDR3 is built from 14 residues. The V gene's germline CDR1 is ENHRY and CDR2 SYGVKD. CDR3 in DNA: TGTGCCATCAGCCTAGGGGAAGGACAAGAGACCCAGTACTTC. Protein sequence: CAISLGEGQETQYF.

On this clonotype itself: A read error may account for a junction end that differs from germline. V and J are TRBV7-8 and TRBJ2-3, with 9 bases aligning to TRBD2. The CDR3 extends over 15 amino acids. The germline gives CDR1 SGHVS, CDR2 FQNEAQ. CDR3 loop: CASGLRLAGHDTQYF. The CDR3 DNA sequence: TGTGCCAGCGGCTTAAGGCTAGCGGGACACGATACGCAGTATTTT.

This clonotype was recorded at least ten times. This chain joins TRBV29-1 and TRBJ2-5; D gene unclear. This CDR3 region has 12 residues. V was trimmed by 3 bases and J by 0 bases, leaving 5 bases between them. Germline assignment: CDR1 SQVTM and CDR2 ANQGSEA. The DNA for the CDR3 is TGCAGCGTTGAGACCGACCAAGAGACCCAGTACTTC. It encodes CSVETDQETQYF.

This clonotype appeared a few times. The chain links TRBV4-1 to TRBJ1-2; TRBD1 matches at 7 bases. This CDR3 has 14 amino acids. Germline-derived CDR1 and CDR2 are MGHRA and YSYEKL. Unmatched junction bases numbered 9, after V lost 4 bases and J lost 7 bases. DNA of the CDR3: TGCGCCAGCAGCCCGGGACAGTCGCGGGGTGGCTACACCTTC. This gives the protein CASSPGQSRGGYTF.

CDR3 DNA sequence: TGTTCTAGCAGACCCGGGACTAGCGGGGCGTACGAGCAGTACTTC. It specifies CSSRPGTSGAYEQYF. The rearrangement joins TRBV6-2 or TRBV6-3 to TRBJ2-7; 13 bases map to TRBD2. This CDR3 is built from 15 residues. Germline CDR1 is MNHEY and CDR2 is SVGEGT.

As concerns this clonotype: The junction differs from germline at one of its ends, possibly a read error. V usage is TRBV6-6 and J usage is TRBJ1-4, with 9 bases matching TRBD1. Germline V gene lookup returns CDR1 MNHNY and CDR2 SVGAGI (reference sequence). The CDR3 has 14 residues. CDR3 protein: CATSDTGGSEKLFF. The CDR3 DNA reads as TGTGCCACCAGTGATACAGGGGGCAGTGAAAAACTGTTTTTT.

A remark on this clonotype: A junction end diverges from the germline sequence, so it may reflect a read error. The chain links TRBV4-1 to TRBJ2-1; 12 positions match TRBD2. The V gene's germline CDR1 is MGHRA and CDR2 YSYEKL. This CDR3 is built from 21 residues. The CDR3 bases are TGCACCAGCAGCCACAACAAGGGGGTTCGACCGGGACTAGCGGGTTACAATGAGCAGTTCTTC. It codes for CTSSHNKGVRPGLAGYNEQFF.

This clonotype appeared a single time. J is TRBJ1-2 and V is TRBV5-4, with 8 positions matching TRBD1. J was trimmed by 3 bases and V by 3 bases; bases with no gene match: 4. CDR3 length: 14 amino acids. Germline CDR1 SGHNT, CDR2 YYREEE (reference sequence). CDR3: CASSSPTGDYGYTF. Here the CDR3 DNA reads TGTGCCAGCAGCTCGCCGACAGGGGACTATGGCTACACCTTC.

In the case of this clonotype: Its ends do not fully match the called genes, so a read error is possible. The DNA for the CDR3 is TGTGCCAGCAGCCCTCGGAGGGGCTCCTACGTGCAGTACTTC. This translates into CASSPRRGSYVQYF. The chain recombines TRBV11-2 with TRBJ2-7; D may be TRBD2 (6 bases). The germline gives CDR1 SGHAT, CDR2 FQNNGV. The CDR3 is made up of 14 amino acids.

As concerns this clonotype: The junction departs from germline at one end; a sequencing error may be responsible. The chain combines TRBV6-5 with TRBJ2-3; D perhaps matches TRBD2 (6 bases). The germline gives CDR1 MNHEY, CDR2 SVGAGI. The CDR3 consists of 16 residues. CDR3: CVSSFSGLHPTDTQYF. For the CDR3, the DNA is TGTGTCAGCAGTTTTTCGGGACTCCACCCCACAGATACGCAGTATTTT.

For this clonotype: The missing conserved phenylalanine or tryptophan at the end of this CDR3 makes a read error likely. The CDR3 loop reads CASSHGLSGEETQYS. CDR3 bases: TGTGCCAGCAGCCATGGGCTCTCGGGGGAGGAGACCCAGTACTCC. The J gene is TRBJ2-5, the V gene TRBV11-2; TRBD2 is a possible D gene (6 bases). V gave up 5 bases and J gave up 5 bases, with 18 bases separating them. Germline V gives CDR1 SGHAT, CDR2 FQNNGV. CDR3 length: 15 amino acids.

This chain joins TRBV5-5 and TRBJ2-4; D might be TRBD2 (6 bases). The germline V gene has CDR1 SGHKS and CDR2 YYEKEE (reference sequence). V was pared by 1 base and J by 1 base, with 12 bases between. This CDR3 contains 16 residues. The CDR3 protein is CASSLFSGVAKNIQYF. The CDR3 DNA is TGTGCCAGCAGCTTGTTCTCGGGGGTGGCCAAAAACATTCAGTACTTC.

This clonotype was recorded many times. The V call is TRBV11-2, the J call TRBJ2-7; D may be TRBD2 (6 bases). The CDR3 consists of 14 residues. Germline loops: CDR1 SGHAT, CDR2 FQNNGV. Trimming took off 5 bases at V and 4 bases at J, with 15 bases between the two ends. The CDR3 DNA follows: TGTGCCAGCAGCCCTTCCGCGACTAGATACGAGCAGTACTTC. Amino acids: CASSPSATRYEQYF.

The chain uses TRBV6-6 and TRBJ2-5, with D possibly matching TRBD1 (5 bases). The CDR3 contains 13 residues. Trimming removed 8 bases from V and 2 bases from J, with 12 bases in between. Germline V CDR1 and CDR2: MNHNY, SVGAGI (reference sequence). This CDR3 reads CASSSGWQETQYF. The CDR3 DNA follows: TGTGCCAGCTCTTCAGGGTGGCAAGAGACCCAGTACTTC.

This clonotype was counted between two and nine times. Just one base apart from a much larger clone, this may be a read error. Here the CDR3 DNA reads TGTGCCAGCAGCTCCCTACAAGAGACCCGGTACTTC. It translates to CASSSLQETRYF. V and J are TRBV11-2 and TRBJ2-5, with unresolved D. The CDR3 is made up of 12 amino acids. The germline V gene has CDR1 SGHAT and CDR2 FQNNGV.

This chain connects TRBV10-3 to TRBJ2-1; 13 bases map to TRBD2. From germline, CDR1 is ENHRY and CDR2 SYGVKD. With 3 bases clipped from V and 6 bases from J, the junction kept 5 bases outside the gene matches. The CDR3 extends over 16 amino acids. As DNA, the CDR3 is TGTGCCATCAGTGACCGACTAGCGGGAGGCTCCAATGAGCAGTTCTTC. It is translated as CAISDRLAGGSNEQFF.

This clonotype was detected once. At one of its ends the junction is not consistent with the germline gene, which may arise from a read error. The chain recombines TRBV11-2 with TRBJ2-4; 8 nucleotides agree with TRBD1. The CDR3 spans 17 residues. Germline V gives CDR1 SGHAT, CDR2 FQNNGV. The CDR3 DNA sequence: TGTGCCATCAGCTTCCCTCCTCAGACAGGGGTCAAAAACATTCAGTACTTC. The encoded protein is CAISFPPQTGVKNIQYF.

Regarding this clonotype: Sequence at one end of the junction differs from germline and may be a read error. The rearrangement uses TRBV12-3 or TRBV12-4 and TRBJ1-5; TRBD1 agrees at 8 bases. This CDR3 is 13 amino acids long. The CDR3 sequence: CASSRDRLSSLDF. The CDR3 region has the DNA TGTGCCAGCAGCCGGGACAGGTTATCGAGTCTGGATTTT.

This clonotype appeared a few times. A much larger clone sits a single nucleotide away, making a read error possible. The rearrangement uses TRBV10-3 and TRBJ2-5; the D is unclear. The CDR3 spans 12 residues. CDR1 and CDR2 (germline): ENHRY, SYGVKD. The CDR3 DNA is TGTGCCATCAGTGAGCGGGTGGAGATCCAGTACTTC. It encodes CAISERVEIQYF.

About this clonotype itself: This may stem from a read error, because a much larger clone lies one nucleotide away. V gene TRBV29-1 combines with J gene TRBJ2-7; TRBD2 is a possible D gene (6 bases). CDR3 length: 12 amino acids. Per the germline V gene, CDR1 is SQVTM and CDR2 is ANQGSEA. V was trimmed by 6 bases and J by 6 bases, leaving 15 bases between them. Here the CDR3 reads CSVVPGEPEQYF. CDR3 in DNA: TGCAGCGTCGTACCGGGAGAGCCCGAGCAGTACTTC.

The chain recombines TRBV4-2 with TRBJ2-7; 10 bases are a match to TRBD2. This CDR3 is 15 amino acids long. Looked up from germline, CDR1 is LGHNA and CDR2 is YNFKEQ. Germline trimming cut 1 base from V and 9 bases from J; bases unmatched to any gene: 9. The CDR3 nucleotides read TGTGCCAGCAGCCAAGGTACAGCGGGAGGGCCCGGGCAGTACTTC. This codes for CASSQGTAGGPGQYF.

V usage is TRBV6-1 and J usage is TRBJ1-1, with D tentatively TRBD1 (6 bases). V was shortened by 10 bases and J by 4 bases, with 16 bases between the two germline ends. Germline V gene lookup returns CDR1 MNHNS and CDR2 SASEGT. There are 13 residues in the CDR3. CDR3 protein: CATQGGEVTEAFF. The CDR3 coding sequence is TGTGCCACTCAAGGGGGGGAGGTCACTGAAGCTTTCTTT.

This clonotype was picked up a small number of times. V usage is TRBV6-1 and J usage is TRBJ1-2, with D tentatively TRBD1 (5 bases). The V gene lost 8 bases and the J gene lost 3 bases, with 16 bases spanning the gap. Germline V CDR1 and CDR2: MNHNS, SASEGT. This CDR3 is 14 amino acids long. CDR3 DNA: TGTGCCAGCGGAGGGGCTTTTTTCGACTATGGCTACACCTTC. It codes for CASGGAFFDYGYTF.